This T cell receptor beta chain comes out of a study of T cell responses to AZD1222 COVID-19 vaccine. Study-level background: Second-dose groups at about 4 or about 12 weeks were pooled.

Concerning this clone itself: Its antigen is as yet unknown.

Findings of the study overall: Possibly, clonal diversity was underestimated; donors were largely white British and included more females. Reportedly, close to half of spike-specific TCRs are directed against unmutated variant regions. Vaccine-related CD4 TCRs covered spike, predominating at 160-218 and 743-854.

Sequencing was performed with immunoSEQ multiplex PCR; in TCRdb, only in-frame clones are kept and a portion is missing. The sample holds over 95,000 clones; roughly 89% are singletons and the top ten take under 8.5%. The sample here was peripheral blood, taken on day 0 of AZD1222 vaccination. The sequence derives from an adult in good health.

The CDR3 nucleotides are TGTGCCAGCACCGCACAGCTGAACACTGAAGCTTTCTTT. Amino acid sequence: CASTAQLNTEAFF. The chain is built from TRBV12-3 or TRBV12-4 and TRBJ1-1; D ambiguous. V dropped 7 bases and J dropped 0 bases, with 9 bases sitting between them. The CDR3 sequence is 13 residues long.